This is a list of T cell receptor beta chains from one sample in a study of T cell responses to AZD1222 COVID-19 vaccine. Data came from immunoSEQ multiplex PCR; TCRdb stores just in-frame clones and leaves some out. In the table there are 150,000 or so clones, 80% to 95% of which are singletons. The material sequenced was peripheral blood, taken 28 days after the second AZD1222 dose. These receptors were taken from an adult who received the AZD1222 COVID-19 vaccine. CDR3s include the opening cysteine and the closing phenylalanine or tryptophan. Each record gives: J gene, clone size, V gene, D gene, CDR3 DNA, CDR3 protein. A D gene is named only where the DNA matches it firmly. A row's size may be missing; if present it is once, few, many or a size class.

TRBJ1-1,-,TRBV5-4,-,TGTGCCAGCAGCCCGAGGGGCGGGAGCAACACTGAAGCTTTCTTT,CASSPRGGSNTEAFF
TRBJ1-3,-,TRBV15,-,TGTGCCACCAGCAGAGGCCCTGGAAACACCATATATTTT,CATSRGPGNTIYF
TRBJ1-2,-,TRBV12-5,-,TGTGCTAGTGGTTCAGGCTCTAACTACGGCTACACCTTC,CASGSGSNYGYTF
TRBJ1-1,-,TRBV5-8,-,TGTGCCAGCAGCTTGGGGCAGATGAACACTGAAGCTTTCTTT,CASSLGQMNTEAFF
TRBJ2-2,-,TRBV28,TRBD1,TGTGCCAGCAGTTTAATCGGGACAGGGGCTATCACCGGGGAGCTGTTTTTT,CASSLIGTGAITGELFF
TRBJ2-1,-,TRBV13,-,TGTGCCAGCAGCTCATCCACGAGTCGGGATAGCTATGAGCAGTTCTTC,CASSSSTSRDSYEQFF
TRBJ1-1,-,TRBV2,TRBD1,TGTGCCAGCAGCCGACAGGGGATGGCTGAAGCTTTCTTT,CASSRQGMAEAFF
TRBJ1-1,-,TRBV3-1/TRBV3-2,-,TGTGCCAGCAGCCAAGCATCCACAAACACTGAAGCTTTCTTT,CASSQASTNTEAFF
TRBJ2-1,-,TRBV27,TRBD1,TGTGCCAGCAGTCTAGACAGGGGCTCCTACAATGAGCAGTTCTTC,CASSLDRGSYNEQFF
TRBJ2-1,once,TRBV5-1,TRBD2,TGCGCCAGCAGCTTAATAGCGGGAGTTCCCTACAATGAGCAGTTCTTC,CASSLIAGVPYNEQFF
TRBJ2-3,-,TRBV28,-,TGTGCCAGCAGTTTGACCTCCGGACTCCTCCGCACAGATACGCAGTATTTT,CASSLTSGLLRTDTQYF
TRBJ2-2,-,TRBV30,TRBD1,TGTGCCTTGACAGGGTGGTCCGGGGAGCTGTTTTTT,CALTGWSGELFF
TRBJ2-7,-,TRBV7-9,TRBD2,TGTGCCAGCAGCTTAGCGGGGAGGGGTGGATACGAGCAGTACTTC,CASSLAGRGGYEQYF
TRBJ2-2,-,TRBV9,-,TGTGCCAGCAGCCATCAGGGTGGGGACACCGGGGAGCTGTTTTTT,CASSHQGGDTGELFF
TRBJ1-3,-,TRBV7-2,-,TGTGCCAGCAGCCAGATATATTACACCTCTGGAAACACCATATATTTT,CASSQIYYTSGNTIYF
TRBJ2-2,-,TRBV25-1,-,TGTGCCAGCAGGAAGACAGGGAGGTCCGGGGAGCTGTTTTTT,CASRKTGRSGELFF
TRBJ2-1,-,TRBV4-3,-,TGCGCCAGCAGCATCCAAGTGGGGTATAGCTCCTACAATGAGCAGTTCTTC,CASSIQVGYSSYNEQFF
TRBJ1-2,-,TRBV24-1,-,TGTGCCACCAGTCCTCCGGGGGGATATGGCTACACCTTC,CATSPPGGYGYTF
TRBJ2-2,-,TRBV4-2,TRBD1,TGTGCCAGCAGCCAAGAAGCCGGGACAGGGGGGGCCGGGGAGCTGTTTTTT,CASSQEAGTGGAGELFF